In its sample, the clone carrying this T cell receptor beta chain was seen a few times. Its antigen is as yet unknown. The data belong to a study of regulatory T cells in long-lasting Graves disease. As for the study in general: Over-5-year antithyroid drug use with positive TSH receptor antibodies defined persistent Graves' disease in the study. Study results and caveats: Thyroid tissue was not studied; only peripheral blood was. Preferential use of TRBV28, TRBJ1-2 and TRBJ2-5 was seen in persistent disease. The study found lower TCR diversity in persistent Graves' patients than in newly diagnosed ones.

Both iRepertoire HTBI primers and Arm-PCR of CDR3 regions were used to build the TCR beta libraries. One entry per CDR3 protein results from TCRdb running MiXCR on the multiplex PCR reads. This sample carries approximately 400,000 distinct CDR3 sequences, roughly a quarter of them seen once, and the ten largest clones take roughly 26%. Time point specified: persistent/refractory GD, antithyroid drugs over 5 years with positive TRAb. Preparation of the TCR library used RNA extracted from PBMCs. The V gene lost 0 bases and the J gene lost 6 bases, with 3 bases spanning the gap. This CDR3 is 11 amino acids long. Germline V CDR1 and CDR2: MNHEY, SVGEGT.

The receptor comes from a female donor with Graves disease. This specimen consisted of peripheral blood mononuclear cells (PBMCs), obtained when the disease was refractory, from a patient treated with antithyroid drugs. The V gene is TRBV6-2 or TRBV6-3, the J gene TRBJ2-7; no firm D call. This CDR3 reads CASSYSVEQYF. The DNA of the CDR3 is TGTGCCAGCAGTTACTCCGTCGAGCAGTACTTC.